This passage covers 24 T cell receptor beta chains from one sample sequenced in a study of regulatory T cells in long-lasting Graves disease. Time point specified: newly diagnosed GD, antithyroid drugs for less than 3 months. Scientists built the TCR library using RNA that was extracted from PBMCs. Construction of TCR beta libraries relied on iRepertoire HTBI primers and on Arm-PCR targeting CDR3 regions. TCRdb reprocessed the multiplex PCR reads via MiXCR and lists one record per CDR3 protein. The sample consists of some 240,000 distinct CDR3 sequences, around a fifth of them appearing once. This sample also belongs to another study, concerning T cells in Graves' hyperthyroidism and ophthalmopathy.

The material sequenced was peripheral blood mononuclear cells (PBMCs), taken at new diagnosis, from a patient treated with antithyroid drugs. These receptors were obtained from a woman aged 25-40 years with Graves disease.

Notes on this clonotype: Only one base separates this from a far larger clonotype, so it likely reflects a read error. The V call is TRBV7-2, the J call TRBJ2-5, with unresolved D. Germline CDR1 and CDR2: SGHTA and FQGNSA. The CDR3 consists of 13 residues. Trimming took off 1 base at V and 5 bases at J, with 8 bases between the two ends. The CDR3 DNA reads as TGTGCCAGCAGCTTAGGCCGGACGGAGACCCAGTACTTC. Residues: CASSLGRTETQYF.

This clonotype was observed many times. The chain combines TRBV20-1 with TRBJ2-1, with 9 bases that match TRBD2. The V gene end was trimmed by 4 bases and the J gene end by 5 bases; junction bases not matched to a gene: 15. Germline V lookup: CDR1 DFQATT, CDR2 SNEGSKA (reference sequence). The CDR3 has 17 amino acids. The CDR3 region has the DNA TGCAGTGCTACCCGGCGGGCGGGGGGGCCGAGGGACAATGAGCAGTTCTTC. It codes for CSATRRAGGPRDNEQFF.

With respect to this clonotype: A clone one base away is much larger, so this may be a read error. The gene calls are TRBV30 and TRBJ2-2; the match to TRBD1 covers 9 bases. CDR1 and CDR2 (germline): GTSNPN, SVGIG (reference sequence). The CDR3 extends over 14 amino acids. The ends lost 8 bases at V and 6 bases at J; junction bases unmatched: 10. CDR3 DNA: TGTGCCCGGGACCGACAGGGGGGCCCCGGGGAGCTGTTTTTT. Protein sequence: CARDRQGGPGELFF. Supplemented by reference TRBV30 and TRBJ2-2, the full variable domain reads SQTIHQWPATLVQPVGSPLSLECTVEGTSNPNLYWYRQAAGRGLQLLFYSVGIGQISSEVPQNLSASRPQDRQFILSSKKLLLSDSGFYLCARDRQGGPGELFFGEGSRLTVL.

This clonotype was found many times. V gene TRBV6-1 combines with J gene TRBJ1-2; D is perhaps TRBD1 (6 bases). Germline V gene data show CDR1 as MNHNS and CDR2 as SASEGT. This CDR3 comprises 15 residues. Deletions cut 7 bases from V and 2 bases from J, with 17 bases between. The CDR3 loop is CASKKPGGANYGYTF. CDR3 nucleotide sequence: TGTGCCAGCAAAAAGCCGGGGGGGGCCAACTATGGCTACACCTTC.

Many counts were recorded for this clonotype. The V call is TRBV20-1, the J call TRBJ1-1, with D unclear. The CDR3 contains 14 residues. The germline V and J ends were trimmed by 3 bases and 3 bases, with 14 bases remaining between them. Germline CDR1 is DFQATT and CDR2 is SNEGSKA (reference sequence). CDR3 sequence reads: CSARPPRDYTEAFF. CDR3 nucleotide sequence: TGCAGTGCTAGGCCGCCTCGGGATTACACTGAAGCTTTCTTT.

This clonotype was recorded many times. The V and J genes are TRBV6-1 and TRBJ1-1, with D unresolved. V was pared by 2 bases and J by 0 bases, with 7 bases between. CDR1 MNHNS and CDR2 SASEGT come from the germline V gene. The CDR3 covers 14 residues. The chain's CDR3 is CASSERIMNTEAFF. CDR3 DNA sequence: TGTGCCAGCAGTGAACGCATTATGAACACTGAAGCTTTCTTT.

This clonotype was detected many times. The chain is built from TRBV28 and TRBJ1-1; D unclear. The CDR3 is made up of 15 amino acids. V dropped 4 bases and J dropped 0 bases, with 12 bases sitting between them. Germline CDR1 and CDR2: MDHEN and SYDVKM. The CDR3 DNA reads TGTGCCAGCAGTTCCTTTACGGGAATGAACACTGAAGCTTTCTTT. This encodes CASSSFTGMNTEAFF.

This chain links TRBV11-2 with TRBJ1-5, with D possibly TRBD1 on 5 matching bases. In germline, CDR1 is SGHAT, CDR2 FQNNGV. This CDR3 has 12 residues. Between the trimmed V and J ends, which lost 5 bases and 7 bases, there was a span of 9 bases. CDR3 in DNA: TGTGCCAGCAGCCATGGGGGGCAGCCCCAGCATTTT. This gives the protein CASSHGGQPQHF.

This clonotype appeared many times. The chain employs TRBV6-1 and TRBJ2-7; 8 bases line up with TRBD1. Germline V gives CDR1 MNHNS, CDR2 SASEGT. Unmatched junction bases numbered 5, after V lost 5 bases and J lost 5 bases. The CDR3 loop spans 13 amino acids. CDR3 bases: TGTGCCAGCAGTAGACAGGGGACCGACGAGCAGTACTTC. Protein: CASSRQGTDEQYF.

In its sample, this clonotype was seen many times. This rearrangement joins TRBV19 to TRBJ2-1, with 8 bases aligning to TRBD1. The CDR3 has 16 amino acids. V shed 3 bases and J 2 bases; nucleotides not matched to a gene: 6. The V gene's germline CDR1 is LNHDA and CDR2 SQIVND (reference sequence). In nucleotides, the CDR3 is TGTGCCAGTAGTATGGGGGGACAGGTCGCCTACAATGAGCAGTTCTTC. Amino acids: CASSMGGQVAYNEQFF. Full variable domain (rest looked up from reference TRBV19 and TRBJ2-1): DGGITQSPKYLFRKEGQNVTLSCEQNLNHDAMYWYRQDPGQGLRLIYYSQIVNDFQKGDIAEGYSVSREKKESFPLTVTSAQKNPTAFYLCASSMGGQVAYNEQFFGPGTRLTVL.

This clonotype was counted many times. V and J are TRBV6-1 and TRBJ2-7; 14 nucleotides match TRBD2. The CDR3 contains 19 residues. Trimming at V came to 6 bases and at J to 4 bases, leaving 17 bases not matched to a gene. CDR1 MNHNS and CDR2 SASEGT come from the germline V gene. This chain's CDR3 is CASSRHVGGLAGALYEQYF. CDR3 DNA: TGTGCCAGCAGCCGACATGTCGGGGGACTAGCGGGAGCGCTGTACGAGCAGTACTTC.

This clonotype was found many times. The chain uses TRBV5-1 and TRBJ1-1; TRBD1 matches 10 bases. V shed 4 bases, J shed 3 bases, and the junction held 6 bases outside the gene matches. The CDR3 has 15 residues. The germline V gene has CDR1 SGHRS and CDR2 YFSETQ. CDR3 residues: CASSRTGGRDTEAFF. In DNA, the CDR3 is TGCGCCAGCAGCAGGACAGGGGGTCGGGACACTGAAGCTTTCTTT.

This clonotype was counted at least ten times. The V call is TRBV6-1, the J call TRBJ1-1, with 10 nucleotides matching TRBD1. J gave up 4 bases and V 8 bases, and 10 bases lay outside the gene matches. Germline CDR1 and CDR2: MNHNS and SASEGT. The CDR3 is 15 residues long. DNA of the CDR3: TGTGCCAGCCGTGGACAGGGGGAGTCAGGCACTGAAGCTTTCTTT. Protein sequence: CASRGQGESGTEAFF.

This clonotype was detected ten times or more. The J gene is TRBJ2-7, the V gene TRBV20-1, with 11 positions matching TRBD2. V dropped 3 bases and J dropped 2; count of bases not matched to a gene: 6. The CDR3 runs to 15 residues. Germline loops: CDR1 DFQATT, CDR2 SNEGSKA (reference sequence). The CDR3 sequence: CSASPTSGRTYEQYF. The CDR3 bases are TGCAGTGCTAGCCCAACTAGCGGGAGAACCTACGAGCAGTACTTC.

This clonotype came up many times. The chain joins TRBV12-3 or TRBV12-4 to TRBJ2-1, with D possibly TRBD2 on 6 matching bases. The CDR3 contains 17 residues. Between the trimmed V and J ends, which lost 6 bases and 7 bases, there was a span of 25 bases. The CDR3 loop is CASSFRRPGVGRNEQFF. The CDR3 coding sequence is TGTGCCAGCAGCTTTCGGAGACCGGGAGTGGGTAGGAATGAGCAGTTCTTC.

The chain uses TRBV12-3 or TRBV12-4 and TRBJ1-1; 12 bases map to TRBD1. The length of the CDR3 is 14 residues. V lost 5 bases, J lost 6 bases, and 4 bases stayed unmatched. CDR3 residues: CASSLRDRGPEAFF. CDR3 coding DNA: TGTGCCAGCAGTCTCCGGGACAGGGGGCCTGAAGCTTTCTTT.

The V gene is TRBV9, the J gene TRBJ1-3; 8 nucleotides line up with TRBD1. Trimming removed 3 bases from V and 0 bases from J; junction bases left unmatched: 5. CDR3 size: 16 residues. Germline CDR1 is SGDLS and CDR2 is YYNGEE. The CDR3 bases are TGTGCCAGCAGCGCCCTCGGGACAGGCTCTGGAAACACCATATATTTT. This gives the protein CASSALGTGSGNTIYF.

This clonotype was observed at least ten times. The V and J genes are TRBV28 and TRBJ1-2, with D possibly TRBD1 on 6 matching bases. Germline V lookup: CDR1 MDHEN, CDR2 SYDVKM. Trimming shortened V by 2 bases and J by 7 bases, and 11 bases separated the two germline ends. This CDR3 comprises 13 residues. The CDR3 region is CASSLTGTSGYTF. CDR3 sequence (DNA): TGTGCCAGCAGTTTAACCGGGACATCTGGCTACACCTTC.

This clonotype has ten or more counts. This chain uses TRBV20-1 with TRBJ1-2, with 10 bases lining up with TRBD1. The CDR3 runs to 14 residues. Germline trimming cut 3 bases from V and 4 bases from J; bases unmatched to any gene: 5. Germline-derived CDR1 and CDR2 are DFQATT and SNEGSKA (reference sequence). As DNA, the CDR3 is TGCAGTGCTAGTGACAGGGGGCGGGCCTATGGCTACACCTTC. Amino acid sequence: CSASDRGRAYGYTF.

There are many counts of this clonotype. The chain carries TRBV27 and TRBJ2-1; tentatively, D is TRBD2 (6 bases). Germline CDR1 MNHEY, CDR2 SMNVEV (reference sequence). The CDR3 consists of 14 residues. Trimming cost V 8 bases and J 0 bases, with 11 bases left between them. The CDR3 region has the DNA TGTGCCAGCTCTCGGGGGTTCTCCTACAATGAGCAGTTCTTC. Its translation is CASSRGFSYNEQFF.

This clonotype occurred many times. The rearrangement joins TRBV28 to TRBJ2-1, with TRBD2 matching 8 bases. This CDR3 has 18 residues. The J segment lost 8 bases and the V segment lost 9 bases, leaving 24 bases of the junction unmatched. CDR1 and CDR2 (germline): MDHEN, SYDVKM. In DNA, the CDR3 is TGTGCCAGTATACCTATCGTTATCCAGCGGGAGCCGTTACATGAGCAGTTCTTC. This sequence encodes CASIPIVIQREPLHEQFF.

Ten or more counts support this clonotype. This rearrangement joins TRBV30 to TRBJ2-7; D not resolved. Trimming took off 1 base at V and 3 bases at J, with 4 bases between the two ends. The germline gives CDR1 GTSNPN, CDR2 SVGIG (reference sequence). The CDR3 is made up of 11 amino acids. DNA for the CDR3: TGTGCCTGGAGTGAGGGCTACGAGCAGTACTTC. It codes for CAWSEGYEQYF.

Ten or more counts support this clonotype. The chain's CDR3 is CASSFSDKKGTEAFF. As DNA, the CDR3 is TGTGCCAGCAGTTTTTCTGACAAGAAAGGCACTGAAGCTTTCTTT. The V call is TRBV12-3 or TRBV12-4, the J call TRBJ1-1; no definite D call. Trimming removed 3 bases at V and 4 bases at J, with 15 bases between. The CDR3 consists of 15 residues.

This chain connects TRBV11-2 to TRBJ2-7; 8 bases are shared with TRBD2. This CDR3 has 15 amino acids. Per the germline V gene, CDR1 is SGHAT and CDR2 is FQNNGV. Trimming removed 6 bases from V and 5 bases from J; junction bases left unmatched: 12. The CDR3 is CASRKPLSGSHEQYF. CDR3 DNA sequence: TGTGCCAGCAGAAAGCCCTTGAGCGGGAGCCACGAGCAGTACTTC. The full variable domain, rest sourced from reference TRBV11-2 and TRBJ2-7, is EAGVAQSPRYKIIEKRQSVAFWCNPISGHATLYWYQQILGQGPKLLIQFQNNGVVDDSQLPKDRFSAERLKGVDSTLKIQPAKLEDSAVYLCASRKPLSGSHEQYFGPGTRLTVT.